Listed below are T cell receptor beta chains from one sample, sequenced in a study of T cells expressing NK-cell markers. For each CDR3 protein, TCRdb gives one entry from its re-call of the 5' RACE reads, without DNA. Its table lists 500,000 to 600,000 distinct CDR3 sequences. Sequencing was done on a sample of blood T cells: a sorted CD56 or NKG2C T cell subset, CD4+ or CD8+ T cells, or bulk PBMC T cells (not recorded which). The receptors shown here come from a young man in good health. The CDR3 runs from the conserved cysteine through the conserved F or W.

cdr3_aa,j_call,v_call
CASSLERGLFVNTEAFF,TRBJ1-1,TRBV5-1
CASSLADANEKLFF,TRBJ1-4,TRBV7-8
CASSFRTGTAGELFF,TRBJ2-2,TRBV12-3/TRBV12-4
CASSRDRKETQYF,TRBJ2-5,TRBV7-2
CSVFGLADNEQFF,TRBJ2-1,TRBV29-1
CASPSGDTGELFF,TRBJ2-2,TRBV18
CASSTDRLSGANVLTF,TRBJ2-6,TRBV18
CASSRVPPSTDTQYF,TRBJ2-3,TRBV7-9
CASSLEASGKTGNEQFF,TRBJ2-1,TRBV5-1
CASSRQPGLAGVDEQFF,TRBJ2-1,TRBV4-1
CASSQDITGPGLETQYF,TRBJ2-5,TRBV4-3
CATSEEREGTDTQYF,TRBJ2-3,TRBV24-1
CASSLASGGASGYTF,TRBJ1-2,TRBV5-6
CASSLFKTSGSRDEQFF,TRBJ2-1,TRBV12-3/TRBV12-4
CASNRQGVETQYF,TRBJ2-5,TRBV2
CASSPSIPGQRSSGANVLTF,TRBJ2-6,TRBV3-1
CSASALDRSYNEQFF,TRBJ2-1,TRBV20-1
CASSFIAGSTDTQYF,TRBJ2-3,TRBV7-2
CSVAKGQGARNEQFF,TRBJ2-1,TRBV29-1
CASSLGGGGETQYF,TRBJ2-5,TRBV18
CASSLVRHSTDTQYF,TRBJ2-3,TRBV5-5
CASSQDLGAKDYGYTF,TRBJ1-2,TRBV4-1
CATSAGAGQTQYF,TRBJ2-5,TRBV15
CASGASGLNIQYF,TRBJ2-4,TRBV5-5
CSARTVSGIYSFF,TRBJ2-1,TRBV20-1
CASASYNYNEQFF,TRBJ2-1,TRBV4-1
CASSLGSPGYNEQFF,TRBJ2-1,TRBV7-6
CASSLVGTDLNYGYTF,TRBJ1-2,TRBV7-9
CASSVDWQGVKNIQYF,TRBJ2-4,TRBV9
CASSFPGGSSGYNEQFF,TRBJ2-1,TRBV28
CSARDFLVASGQGSDTQYF,TRBJ2-3,TRBV20-1
CASSLDRAFTNYGYTF,TRBJ1-2,TRBV12-3/TRBV12-4
CASSLELAGGFEQYF,TRBJ2-7,TRBV11-2
CASSSGTSGGTYEQYF,TRBJ2-7,TRBV5-1
CASRTSGSYEQYF,TRBJ2-7,TRBV6-2/TRBV6-3
CASSGLAGVGEQYF,TRBJ2-7,TRBV12-3/TRBV12-4
CASSRQGLRDTDTQYF,TRBJ2-3,TRBV28
CASSLNPGSGSSYNEQFF,TRBJ2-1,TRBV5-1
CASSTRESYEQYF,TRBJ2-7,TRBV6-5
CSARGGLAAAYEQYF,TRBJ2-7,TRBV20-1